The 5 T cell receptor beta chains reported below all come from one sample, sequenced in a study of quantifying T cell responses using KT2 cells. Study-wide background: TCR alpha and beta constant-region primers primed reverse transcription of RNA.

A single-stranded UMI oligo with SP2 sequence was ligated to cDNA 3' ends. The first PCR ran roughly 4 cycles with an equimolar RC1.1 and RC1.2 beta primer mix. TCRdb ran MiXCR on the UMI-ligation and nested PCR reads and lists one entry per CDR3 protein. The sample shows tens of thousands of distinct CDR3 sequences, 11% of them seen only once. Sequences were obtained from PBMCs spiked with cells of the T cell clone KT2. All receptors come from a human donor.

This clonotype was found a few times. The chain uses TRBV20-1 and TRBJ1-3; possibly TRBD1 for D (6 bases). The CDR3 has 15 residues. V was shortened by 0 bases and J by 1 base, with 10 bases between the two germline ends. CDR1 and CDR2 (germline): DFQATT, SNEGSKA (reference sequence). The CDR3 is CSARDLGTSGNTIYF. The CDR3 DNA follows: TGCAGTGCTAGAGATCTAGGGACATCTGGAAACACCATATATTTT.

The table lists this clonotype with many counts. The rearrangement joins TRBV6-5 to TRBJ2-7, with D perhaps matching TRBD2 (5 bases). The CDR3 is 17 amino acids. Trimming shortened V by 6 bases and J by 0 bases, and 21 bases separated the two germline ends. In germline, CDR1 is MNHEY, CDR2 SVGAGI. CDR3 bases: TGTGCCAGCAGATCCCCCCTACGGGCGGGCACCTCCTACGAGCAGTACTTC. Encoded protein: CASRSPLRAGTSYEQYF.

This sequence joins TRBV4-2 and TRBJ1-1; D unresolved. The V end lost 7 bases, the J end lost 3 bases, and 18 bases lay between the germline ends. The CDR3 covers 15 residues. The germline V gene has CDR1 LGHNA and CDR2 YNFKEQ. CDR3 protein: CASTHTLFADTEAFF. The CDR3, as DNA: TGTGCCAGCACCCATACCCTATTTGCAGACACTGAAGCTTTCTTT.

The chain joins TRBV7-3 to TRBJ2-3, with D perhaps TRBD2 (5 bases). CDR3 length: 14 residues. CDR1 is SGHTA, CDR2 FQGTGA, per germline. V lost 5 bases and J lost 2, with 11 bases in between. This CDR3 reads CASSAGLHTDTQYF. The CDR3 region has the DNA TGTGCCAGCAGCGCCGGACTTCACACAGATACGCAGTATTTT.

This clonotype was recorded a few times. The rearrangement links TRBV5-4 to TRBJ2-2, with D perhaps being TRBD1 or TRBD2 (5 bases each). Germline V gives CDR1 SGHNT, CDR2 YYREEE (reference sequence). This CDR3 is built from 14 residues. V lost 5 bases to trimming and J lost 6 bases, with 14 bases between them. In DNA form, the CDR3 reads TGTGCCAGCAGTTTTGATTTGGGGGCCGGGGAGCTGTTTTTT. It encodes CASSFDLGAGELFF.